A single sample is the source of the 6 T cell receptor beta chains below, sequenced in a study of Graves' ophthalmopathy and Graves' hyperthyroidism. RNA transcripts were the source from which TCR beta CDR3 regions were amplified. First-round RT-PCR relied on HTBI primers, and a second-round multiplex PCR came next. From the multiplex PCR reads, TCRdb called clonotypes with MiXCR, one entry per CDR3 protein. The sample consists of approximately 210,000 distinct CDR3 sequences, over 25% of them appearing once. The sequencing input was peripheral blood. All receptors derive from a man aged 50 to 59 with Graves' ophthalmopathy.

This clonotype was found a few times. The gene calls are TRBV6-5 and TRBJ2-7; 10 bases fit TRBD1. The CDR3 sequence is 16 residues long. CDR1 and CDR2 from the germline V gene are MNHEY and SVGAGI. With V trimmed by 5 bases and J by 2 bases, 9 bases remained unmatched. CDR3 sequence: CASSTLGTGVPYEQYF. DNA for the CDR3: TGTGCCAGCAGTACTCTCGGGACAGGGGTCCCCTACGAGCAGTACTTC.

Many counts were recorded for this clonotype. The rearrangement joins TRBV28 to TRBJ1-5; no firm D call. Trimming left V 2 bases short and J 3 bases short, with 8 bases between. Germline loops: CDR1 MDHEN, CDR2 SYDVKM. CDR3 size: 14 residues. CDR3 DNA: TGTGCCAGCAGTTTAGGGCTGAACAATCAGCCCCAGCATTTT. Translated, it gives CASSLGLNNQPQHF.

This clonotype was seen many times. The rearrangement links TRBV5-1 to TRBJ2-7, with D possibly TRBD2 on 6 matching bases. Trimming pared 3 bases from V and 3 bases from J, leaving 10 bases between. The CDR3 loop spans 13 amino acids. Germline V CDR1 and CDR2: SGHRS, YFSETQ. The CDR3 DNA reads as TGCGCCAGCAGCTCGACGGGGGTCTACGAGCAGTACTTC. It is translated as CASSSTGVYEQYF.

The J gene is TRBJ1-2, the V gene TRBV27; 7 nucleotides align to TRBD1. Germline CDR1 and CDR2: MNHEY and SMNVEV (reference sequence). V trimming: 5 bases; J trimming: 6 bases; junction bases outside the gene matches: 15. This CDR3 spans 16 amino acids. CDR3 coding DNA: TGTGCCAGCAGTGGGTACAGGGGAGGGGTCGTACATGGCTACACCTTC. Its translation: CASSGYRGGVVHGYTF.

At least ten counts were recorded for this clonotype. The J gene is TRBJ2-2, the V gene TRBV10-2, with TRBD2 identical over 12 bases. This CDR3 is built from 18 residues. Germline values: CDR1 WSHSY, CDR2 SAAADI. V lost 8 bases to trimming and J lost 3 bases; unmatched junction nucleotides: 13. In DNA, the CDR3 is TGCGCCAGCGAGTCTTCTAGCGGGAGGGAAAGGGACACCGGGGAGCTGTTTTTT. The encoded protein is CASESSSGRERDTGELFF.

This clonotype showed up many times. The gene calls are TRBV4-2 and TRBJ1-2, with D tentatively TRBD1 (6 bases). The ends were cut back, 1 base at V and 4 bases at J, with 7 bases in the middle. This CDR3 spans 13 amino acids. Per germline, CDR1 LGHNA and CDR2 YNFKEQ. The chain's CDR3 is CASSQADSYGYTF. The CDR3 DNA reads as TGTGCCAGCAGCCAAGCGGACAGCTATGGCTACACCTTC.